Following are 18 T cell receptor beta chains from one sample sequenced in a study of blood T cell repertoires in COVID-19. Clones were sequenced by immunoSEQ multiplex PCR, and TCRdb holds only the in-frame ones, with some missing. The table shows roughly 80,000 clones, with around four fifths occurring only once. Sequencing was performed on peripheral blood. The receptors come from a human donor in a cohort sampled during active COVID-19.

In DNA, the CDR3 is TGTGCCATCAGTGAGTTTCTTGGAAACACCATATATTTT. Protein sequence: CAISEFLGNTIYF. The V call is TRBV10-3, the J call TRBJ1-3; D is ambiguous. Trimming took 1 base from V and 3 from J, leaving 4 bases between them. Germline V gene lookup returns CDR1 ENHRY and CDR2 SYGVKD. The CDR3 is 13 residues long.

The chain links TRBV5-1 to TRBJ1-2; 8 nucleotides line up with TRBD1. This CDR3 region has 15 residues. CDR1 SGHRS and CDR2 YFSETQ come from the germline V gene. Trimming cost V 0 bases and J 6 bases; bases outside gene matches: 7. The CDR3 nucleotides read TGCGCCAGCAGCTTGGGTGGACAGGGAAGGAATGGCTACACCTTC. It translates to CASSLGGQGRNGYTF.

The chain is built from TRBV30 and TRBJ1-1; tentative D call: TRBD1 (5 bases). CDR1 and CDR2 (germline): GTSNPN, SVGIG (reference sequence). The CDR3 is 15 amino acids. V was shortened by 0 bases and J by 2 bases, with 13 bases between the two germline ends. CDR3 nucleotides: TGTGCCTGGAGTGTACCCGGGGGATATAACACTGAAGCTTTCTTT. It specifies CAWSVPGGYNTEAFF.

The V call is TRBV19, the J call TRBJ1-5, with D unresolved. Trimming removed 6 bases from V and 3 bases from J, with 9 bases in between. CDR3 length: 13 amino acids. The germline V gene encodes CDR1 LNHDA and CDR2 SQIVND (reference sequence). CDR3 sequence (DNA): TGTGCCAGTAGCGGACTCGTCAATCAGCCCCAGCATTTT. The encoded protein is CASSGLVNQPQHF.

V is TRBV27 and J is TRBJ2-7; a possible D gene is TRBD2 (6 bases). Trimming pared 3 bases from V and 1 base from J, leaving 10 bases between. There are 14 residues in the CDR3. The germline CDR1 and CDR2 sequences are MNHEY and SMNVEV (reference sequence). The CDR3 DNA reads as TGTGCCAGCAGTTTCAGACTAGAATCCTACGAGCAGTACTTC. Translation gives CASSFRLESYEQYF.

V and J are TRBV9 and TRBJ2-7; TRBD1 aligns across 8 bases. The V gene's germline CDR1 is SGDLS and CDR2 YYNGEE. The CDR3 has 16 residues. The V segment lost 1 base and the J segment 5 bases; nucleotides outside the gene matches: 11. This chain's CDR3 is CASSVKNPDRVHEQYF. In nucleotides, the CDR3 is TGTGCCAGCAGCGTAAAAAATCCGGACAGGGTACACGAGCAGTACTTC.

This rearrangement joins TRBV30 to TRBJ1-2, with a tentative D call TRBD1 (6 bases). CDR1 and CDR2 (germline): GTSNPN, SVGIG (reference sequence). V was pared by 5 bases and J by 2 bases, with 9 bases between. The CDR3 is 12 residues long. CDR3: CAWGQRNYGYTF. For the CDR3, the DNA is TGTGCCTGGGGACAGCGCAACTATGGCTACACCTTC. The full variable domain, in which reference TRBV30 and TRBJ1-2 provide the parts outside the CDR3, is SQTIHQWPATLVQPVGSPLSLECTVEGTSNPNLYWYRQAAGRGLQLLFYSVGIGQISSEVPQNLSASRPQDRQFILSSKKLLLSDSGFYLCAWGQRNYGYTFGSGTRLTVV.

CDR3 sequence reads: CASSPWTSGGPSYEQYF. DNA for the CDR3: TGTGCCAGCAGCCCTTGGACTAGCGGGGGACCCTCCTACGAGCAGTACTTC. The gene calls are TRBV9 and TRBJ2-7, with TRBD2 matching 13 bases. This CDR3 contains 17 residues. V trimming: 4 bases; J trimming: 0 bases; junction bases outside the gene matches: 7. Per germline, CDR1 SGDLS and CDR2 YYNGEE.

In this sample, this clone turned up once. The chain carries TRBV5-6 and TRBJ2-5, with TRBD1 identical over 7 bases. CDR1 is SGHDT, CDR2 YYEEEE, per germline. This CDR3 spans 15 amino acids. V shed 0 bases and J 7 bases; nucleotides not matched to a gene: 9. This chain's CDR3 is CASSLGQGWFGTQYF. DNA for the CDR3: TGTGCCAGCAGCTTGGGACAGGGTTGGTTCGGGACCCAGTACTTC.

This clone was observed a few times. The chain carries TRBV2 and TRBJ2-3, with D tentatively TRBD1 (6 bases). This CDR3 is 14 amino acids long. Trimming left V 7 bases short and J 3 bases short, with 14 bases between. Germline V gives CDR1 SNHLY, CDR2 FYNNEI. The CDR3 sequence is CASTLVRGTDTQYF. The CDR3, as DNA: TGTGCCAGCACTCTTGTGAGGGGGACAGATACGCAGTATTTT.

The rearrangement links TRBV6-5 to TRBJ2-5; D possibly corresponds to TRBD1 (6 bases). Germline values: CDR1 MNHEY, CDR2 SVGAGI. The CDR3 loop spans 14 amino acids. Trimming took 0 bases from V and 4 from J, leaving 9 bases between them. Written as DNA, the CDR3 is TGTGCCAGCAGTTACTCCCGGGACATAGAGACCCAGTACTTC. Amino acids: CASSYSRDIETQYF.

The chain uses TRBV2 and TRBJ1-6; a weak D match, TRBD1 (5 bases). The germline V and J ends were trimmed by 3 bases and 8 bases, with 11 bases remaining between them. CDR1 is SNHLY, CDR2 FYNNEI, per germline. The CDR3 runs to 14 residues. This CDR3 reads CASSEQGRDSPLHF. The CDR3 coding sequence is TGTGCCAGCAGTGAGCAGGGTAGGGATTCACCCCTCCACTTT.

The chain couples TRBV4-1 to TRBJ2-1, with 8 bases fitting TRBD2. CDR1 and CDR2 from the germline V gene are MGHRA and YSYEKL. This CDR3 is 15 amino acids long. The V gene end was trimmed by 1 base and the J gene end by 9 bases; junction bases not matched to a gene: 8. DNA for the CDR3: TGCGCCAGCAGCCAAGCTCCGGGGGGGGCGGTTGAGCAGTTCTTC. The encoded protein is CASSQAPGGAVEQFF.

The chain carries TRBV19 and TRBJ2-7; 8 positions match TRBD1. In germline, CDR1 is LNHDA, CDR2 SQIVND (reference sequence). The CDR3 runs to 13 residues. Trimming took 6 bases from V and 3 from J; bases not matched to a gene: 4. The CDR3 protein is CASRWDRNYEQYF. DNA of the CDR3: TGTGCCAGTAGATGGGACAGGAACTACGAGCAGTACTTC.

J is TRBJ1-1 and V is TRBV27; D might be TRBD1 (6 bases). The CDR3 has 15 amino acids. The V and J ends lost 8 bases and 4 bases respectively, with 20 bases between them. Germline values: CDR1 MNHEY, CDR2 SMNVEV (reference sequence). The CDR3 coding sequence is TGTGCCAGCGGGATGTTGGGGGGGCTGGTCACTGAAGCTTTCTTT. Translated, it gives CASGMLGGLVTEAFF.

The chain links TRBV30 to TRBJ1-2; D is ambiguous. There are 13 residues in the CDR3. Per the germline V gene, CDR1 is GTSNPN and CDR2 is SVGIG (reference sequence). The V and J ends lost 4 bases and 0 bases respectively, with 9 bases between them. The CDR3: CAWIYGANYGYTF. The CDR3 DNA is TGTGCCTGGATTTACGGAGCTAACTATGGCTACACCTTC.

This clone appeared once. CDR3 DNA: TGTGCCAGCTCACCGGGGGCTAGCGCTCCAGGGGGGTACAATGAGCAGTTCTTC. Encoded protein: CASSPGASAPGGYNEQFF. This rearrangement joins TRBV18 to TRBJ2-1; TRBD1 might be the D (7 bases). Germline V gene data show CDR1 as KGHSH and CDR2 as LQKENI. CDR3 size: 18 residues. V lost 3 bases and J 4 bases, leaving 22 bases between the germline ends.

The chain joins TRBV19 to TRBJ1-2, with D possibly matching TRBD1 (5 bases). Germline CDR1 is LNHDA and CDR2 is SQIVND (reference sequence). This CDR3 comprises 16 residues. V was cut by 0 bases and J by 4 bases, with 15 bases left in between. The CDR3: CASSIEGAGPTYGYTF. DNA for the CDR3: TGTGCCAGTAGTATAGAAGGGGCAGGGCCGACCTATGGCTACACCTTC.